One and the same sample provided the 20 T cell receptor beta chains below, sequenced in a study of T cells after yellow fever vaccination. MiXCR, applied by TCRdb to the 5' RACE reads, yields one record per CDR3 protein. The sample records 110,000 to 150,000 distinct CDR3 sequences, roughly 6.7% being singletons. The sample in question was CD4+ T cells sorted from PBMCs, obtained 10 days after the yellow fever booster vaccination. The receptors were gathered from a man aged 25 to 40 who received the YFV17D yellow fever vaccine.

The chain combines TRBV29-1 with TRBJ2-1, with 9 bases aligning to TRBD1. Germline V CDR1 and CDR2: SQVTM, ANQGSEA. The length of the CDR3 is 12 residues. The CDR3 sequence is CSAGQGTGEQFF. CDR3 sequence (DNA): TGCTCCGCAGGACAGGGGACGGGTGAGCAGTTCTTC.

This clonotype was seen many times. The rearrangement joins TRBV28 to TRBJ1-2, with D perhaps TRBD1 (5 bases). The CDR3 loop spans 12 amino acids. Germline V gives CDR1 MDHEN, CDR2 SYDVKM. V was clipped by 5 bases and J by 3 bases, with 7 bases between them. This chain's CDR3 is CASSRGDYGYTF. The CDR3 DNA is TGTGCCAGCAGTCGAGGGGACTATGGCTACACCTTC.

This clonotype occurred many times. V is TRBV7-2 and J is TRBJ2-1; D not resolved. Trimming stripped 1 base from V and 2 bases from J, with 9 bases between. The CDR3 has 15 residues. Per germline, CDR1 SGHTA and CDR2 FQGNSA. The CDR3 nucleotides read TGTGCCAGCAGCTTAGGGCCAGGACCCTACAATGAGCAGTTCTTC. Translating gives CASSLGPGPYNEQFF.

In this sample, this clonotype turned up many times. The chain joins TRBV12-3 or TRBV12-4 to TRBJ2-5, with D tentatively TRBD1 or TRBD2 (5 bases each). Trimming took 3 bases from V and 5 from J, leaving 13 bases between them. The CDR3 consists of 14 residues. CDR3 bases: TGTGCCAGCAGTTTGAGGGACGGGACGGAGACCCAGTACTTC. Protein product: CASSLRDGTETQYF.

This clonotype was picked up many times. CDR3 sequence (DNA): TGTGCCAGCAGCTTAAGAACAGGGTGGTACAATGAGCAGTTCTTC. Protein sequence: CASSLRTGWYNEQFF. The rearrangement links TRBV11-1 to TRBJ2-1; D possibly corresponds to TRBD1 (6 bases). CDR3 length: 15 residues. Trimming pared 2 bases from V and 4 bases from J, leaving 12 bases between. Germline assignment: CDR1 SGHAT and CDR2 FQDESV (reference sequence).

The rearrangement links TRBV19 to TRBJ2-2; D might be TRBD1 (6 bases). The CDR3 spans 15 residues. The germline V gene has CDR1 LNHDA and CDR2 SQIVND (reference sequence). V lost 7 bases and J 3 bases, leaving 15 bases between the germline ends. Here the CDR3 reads CASMNGGVHTGELFF. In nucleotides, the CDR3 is TGTGCCAGTATGAATGGGGGCGTTCACACCGGGGAGCTGTTTTTT. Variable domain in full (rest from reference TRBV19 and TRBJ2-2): DGGITQSPKYLFRKEGQNVTLSCEQNLNHDAMYWYRQDPGQGLRLIYYSQIVNDFQKGDIAEGYSVSREKKESFPLTVTSAQKNPTAFYLCASMNGGVHTGELFFGEGSRLTVL.

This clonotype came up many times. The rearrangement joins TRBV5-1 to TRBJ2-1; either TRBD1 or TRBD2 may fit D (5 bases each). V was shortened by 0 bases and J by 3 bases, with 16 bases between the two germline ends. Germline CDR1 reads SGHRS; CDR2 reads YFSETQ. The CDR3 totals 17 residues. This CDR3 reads CASSLGGTHLFYNEQFF. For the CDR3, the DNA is TGCGCCAGCAGCTTGGGAGGGACCCACCTATTCTACAATGAGCAGTTCTTC.

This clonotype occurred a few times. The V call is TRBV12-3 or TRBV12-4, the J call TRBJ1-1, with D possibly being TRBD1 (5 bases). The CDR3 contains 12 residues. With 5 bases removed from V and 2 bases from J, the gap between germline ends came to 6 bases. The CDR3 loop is CASSDRNTEAFF. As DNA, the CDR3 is TGTGCCAGCAGTGACAGAAACACTGAAGCTTTCTTT.

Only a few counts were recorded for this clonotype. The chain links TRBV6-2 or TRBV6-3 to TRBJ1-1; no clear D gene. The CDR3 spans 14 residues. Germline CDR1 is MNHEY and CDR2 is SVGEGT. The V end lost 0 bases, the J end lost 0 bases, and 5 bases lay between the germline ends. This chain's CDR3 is CASSYSGLNTEAFF. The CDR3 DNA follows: TGTGCCAGCAGTTACTCAGGGTTGAACACTGAAGCTTTCTTT.

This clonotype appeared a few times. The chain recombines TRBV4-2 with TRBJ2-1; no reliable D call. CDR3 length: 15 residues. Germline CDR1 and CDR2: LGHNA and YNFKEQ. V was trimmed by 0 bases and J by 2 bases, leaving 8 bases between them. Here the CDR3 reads CASSQDLYPYNEQFF. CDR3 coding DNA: TGTGCCAGCAGCCAAGATCTCTATCCCTACAATGAGCAGTTCTTC.

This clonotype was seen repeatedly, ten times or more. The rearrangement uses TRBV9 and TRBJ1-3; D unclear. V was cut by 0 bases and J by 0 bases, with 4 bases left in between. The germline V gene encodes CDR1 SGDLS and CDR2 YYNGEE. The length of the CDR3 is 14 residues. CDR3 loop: CASSVVGSGNTIYF. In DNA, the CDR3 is TGTGCCAGCAGCGTAGTGGGCTCTGGAAACACCATATATTTT.

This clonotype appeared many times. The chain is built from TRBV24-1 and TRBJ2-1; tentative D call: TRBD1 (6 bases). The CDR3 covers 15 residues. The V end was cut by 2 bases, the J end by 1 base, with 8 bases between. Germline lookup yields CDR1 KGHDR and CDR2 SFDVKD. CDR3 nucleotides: TGTGCCACCAGTGATTGGACAGAATCCTACAATGAGCAGTTCTTC. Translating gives CATSDWTESYNEQFF.

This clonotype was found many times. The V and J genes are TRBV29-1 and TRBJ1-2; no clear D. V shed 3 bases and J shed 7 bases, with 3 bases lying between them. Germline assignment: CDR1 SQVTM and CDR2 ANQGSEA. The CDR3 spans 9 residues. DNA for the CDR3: TGCAGCGTTGATAGTGGCTACACCTTC. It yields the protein CSVDSGYTF.

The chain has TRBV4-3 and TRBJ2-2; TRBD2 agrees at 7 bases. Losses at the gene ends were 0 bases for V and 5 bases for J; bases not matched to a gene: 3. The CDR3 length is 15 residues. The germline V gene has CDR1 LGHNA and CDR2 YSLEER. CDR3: CASSQEQGGTGELFF. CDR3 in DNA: TGCGCCAGCAGCCAAGAGCAGGGAGGGACCGGGGAGCTGTTTTTT.

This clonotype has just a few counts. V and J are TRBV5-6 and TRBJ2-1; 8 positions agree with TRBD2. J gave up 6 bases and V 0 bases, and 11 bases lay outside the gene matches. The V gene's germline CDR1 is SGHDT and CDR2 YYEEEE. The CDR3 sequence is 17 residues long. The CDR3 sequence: CASSLVLIAGGRNEQFF. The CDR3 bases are TGTGCCAGCAGCTTGGTGTTGATCGCGGGAGGACGCAATGAGCAGTTCTTC.

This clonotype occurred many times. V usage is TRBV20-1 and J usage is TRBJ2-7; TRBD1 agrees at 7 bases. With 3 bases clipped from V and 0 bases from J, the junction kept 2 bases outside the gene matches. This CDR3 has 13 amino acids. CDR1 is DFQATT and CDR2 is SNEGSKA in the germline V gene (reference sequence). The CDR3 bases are TGCAGTGCTAGGGGGGACAGCTCCTACGAGCAGTACTTC. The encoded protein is CSARGDSSYEQYF.

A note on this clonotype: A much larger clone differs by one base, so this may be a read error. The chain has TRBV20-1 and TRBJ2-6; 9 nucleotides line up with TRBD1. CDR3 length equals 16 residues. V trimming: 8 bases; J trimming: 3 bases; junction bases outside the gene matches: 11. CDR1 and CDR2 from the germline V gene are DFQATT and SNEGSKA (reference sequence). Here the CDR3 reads CSSTTGGAYGANVLTF. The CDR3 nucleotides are TGCAGTTCAACCACAGGGGGCGCTTATGGGGCCAACGTCCTGACTTTC.

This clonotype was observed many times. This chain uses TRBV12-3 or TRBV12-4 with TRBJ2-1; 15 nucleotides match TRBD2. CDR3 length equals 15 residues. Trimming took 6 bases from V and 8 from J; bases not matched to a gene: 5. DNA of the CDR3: TGTGCCAGCAGACCCGGACTAGCGGGAGGGTATGAGCAGTTCTTC. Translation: CASRPGLAGGYEQFF.

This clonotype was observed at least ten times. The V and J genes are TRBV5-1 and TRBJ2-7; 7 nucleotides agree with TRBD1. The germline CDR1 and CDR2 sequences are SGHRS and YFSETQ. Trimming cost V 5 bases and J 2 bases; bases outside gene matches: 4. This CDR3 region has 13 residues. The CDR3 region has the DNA TGCGCCAGCAGACGGGACAGCACCTACGAGCAGTACTTC. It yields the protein CASRRDSTYEQYF.

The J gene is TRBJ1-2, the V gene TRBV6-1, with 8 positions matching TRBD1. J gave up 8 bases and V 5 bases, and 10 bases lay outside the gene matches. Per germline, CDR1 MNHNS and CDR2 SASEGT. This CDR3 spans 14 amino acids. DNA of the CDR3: TGTGCCAGCAGTCTCGGACAGGGAAGGCAAGGCTACACCTTC. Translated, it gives CASSLGQGRQGYTF.